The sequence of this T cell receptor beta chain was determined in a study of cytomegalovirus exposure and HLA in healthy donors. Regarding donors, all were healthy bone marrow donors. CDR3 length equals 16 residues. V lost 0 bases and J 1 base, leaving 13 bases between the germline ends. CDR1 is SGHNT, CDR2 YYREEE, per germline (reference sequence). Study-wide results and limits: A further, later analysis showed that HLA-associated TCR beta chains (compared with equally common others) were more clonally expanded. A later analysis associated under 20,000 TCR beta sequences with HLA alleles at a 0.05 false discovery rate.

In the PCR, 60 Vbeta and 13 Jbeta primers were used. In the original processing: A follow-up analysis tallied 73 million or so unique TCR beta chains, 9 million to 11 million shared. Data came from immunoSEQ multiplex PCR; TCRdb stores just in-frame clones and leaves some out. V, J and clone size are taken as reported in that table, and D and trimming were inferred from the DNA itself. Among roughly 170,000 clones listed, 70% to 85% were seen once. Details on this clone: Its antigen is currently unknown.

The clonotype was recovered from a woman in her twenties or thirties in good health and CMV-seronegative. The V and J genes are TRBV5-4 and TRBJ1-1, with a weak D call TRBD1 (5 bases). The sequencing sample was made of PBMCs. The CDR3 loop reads CASSLGGGGWNTEAFF. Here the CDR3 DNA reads TGTGCCAGCAGCTTGGGTGGCGGGGGATGGAACACTGAAGCTTTCTTT.